This TCR beta chain was recovered during a study of T-cell reconstitution after alpha-beta-depleted transplantation in children. The germline V and J ends were trimmed by 4 bases and 0 bases, with 16 bases remaining between them. CDR3 size: 17 residues. A TCRbeta library incorporating unique molecular identifiers was prepared. Using its own MiXCR run on the PCR reads, TCRdb lists one record per CDR3 protein. Among about 540,000 distinct CDR3 sequences, approximately 30% were seen once, and the ten largest hold approximately 39%. Study-wide findings and caveats: Several hundred expanded graft clones reportedly gave rise to the alpha-beta T cells present about two months after transplant. It was surviving recipient T cells and thymic progenitors that gave some patients high TCRbeta diversity at day 60. Diversity and T-cell counts at one year after transplant derived mostly from new T cells.

A remark on this clonotype: Its specificity is not known.

The sequence derives from a boy in the first two years of life with Wiskott-Aldrich syndrome, due to receive a stem cell transplant. Source: PBMCs, taken before TCRalphabeta/CD19-depleted stem cell transplant. J is TRBJ2-1 and V is TRBV12-3 or TRBV12-4, with D possibly TRBD2 on 5 matching bases. CDR3 bases: TGTGCCAGCAGTTCGTCACTAGGTCCGAGCTCCTACAATGAGCAGTTCTTC. Its translation is CASSSSLGPSSYNEQFF.